Each of the 6 T cell receptor beta chains below was sequenced from the same sample in a study of regulatory T cells in long-lasting Graves disease. With iRepertoire HTBI primers and Arm-PCR of CDR3 regions, TCR beta libraries were built. Each CDR3 protein gets one entry after TCRdb re-called the multiplex PCR reads with MiXCR. This sample yields about 460,000 distinct CDR3 sequences, of which 13% to 15% are seen a single time; about a sixth belongs to the top ten. Time point denoted: newly diagnosed GD, antithyroid drugs for less than 3 months. From RNA extracted from PBMCs, the TCR library was made. The same data also went into a second study, on T cells in Graves' hyperthyroidism and ophthalmopathy.

The sequencing used peripheral blood mononuclear cells (PBMCs), collected at new diagnosis, from a patient treated with antithyroid drugs. These receptors came from a woman aged 45-65 years with Graves disease.

The J gene is TRBJ1-6, the V gene TRBV6-5; D is possibly TRBD1 (5 bases). The germline V gene has CDR1 MNHEY and CDR2 SVGAGI. V lost 0 bases, J lost 0 bases, and 9 bases lay in between. This CDR3 has 17 amino acids. The CDR3 protein is CASSYSRASSYNSPLHF. In nucleotides, the CDR3 is TGTGCCAGCAGTTACTCCAGGGCTAGCTCCTATAATTCACCCCTCCACTTT.

In regard to this clonotype: At one end, the junction sequence differs from germline, possibly due to a read error. The chain combines TRBV19 with TRBJ2-3; TRBD2 matches at 7 bases. This CDR3 has 13 amino acids. Germline V gives CDR1 LNHDA, CDR2 SQIVND (reference sequence). The CDR3 DNA reads TGCTTCAATCGCGAAGGAGCGGGGGATACGCAGTATTTT. Amino acids: CFNREGAGDTQYF.

This clonotype was seen only a few times. The chain has TRBV6-2 or TRBV6-3 and TRBJ2-3; the D is unclear. There are 13 residues in the CDR3. Deletions cut 5 bases from V and 6 bases from J, with 12 bases between. Germline V lookup: CDR1 MNHEY, CDR2 SVGEGT. CDR3 bases: TGTGCCAGCAGTGATCCCCGGATGGATACGCAGTATTTT. The encoded protein is CASSDPRMDTQYF.

This chain links TRBV11-2 with TRBJ2-1; the D gene could be TRBD1 or TRBD2 (7 bases each). Germline V gene lookup returns CDR1 SGHAT and CDR2 FQNNGV. V dropped 6 bases and J dropped 6 bases, with 24 bases sitting between them. CDR3 length: 17 amino acids. The CDR3 nucleotides read TGTGCCAGCAGAAACCCTTTCGGAGCAGGGGGGGTCAATGAGCAGTTCTTC. Residues: CASRNPFGAGGVNEQFF.

The chain uses TRBV11-2 and TRBJ2-3; 10 bases align to TRBD2. CDR3 size: 15 residues. The V gene's germline CDR1 is SGHAT and CDR2 FQNNGV. After removal of 5 bases from V and 5 bases from J, the junction contained 7 bases not matched to a gene. CDR3 residues: CASSILAGAGDTQYF. The CDR3, as DNA: TGTGCCAGCAGCATCCTAGCGGGAGCGGGAGATACGCAGTATTTT. Variable domain in full (rest from reference TRBV11-2 and TRBJ2-3): EAGVAQSPRYKIIEKRQSVAFWCNPISGHATLYWYQQILGQGPKLLIQFQNNGVVDDSQLPKDRFSAERLKGVDSTLKIQPAKLEDSAVYLCASSILAGAGDTQYFGPGTRLTVL.

This clonotype has a count of ten or more. The V and J genes are TRBV6-2 or TRBV6-3 and TRBJ2-3, with 10 bases aligning to TRBD1. The CDR3 spans 15 residues. J was trimmed by 2 bases and V by 5 bases; bases with no gene match: 4. Germline assignment: CDR1 MNHEY and CDR2 SVGEGT. Here the CDR3 DNA reads TGTGCCAGCAGTGCCGGACAGGGGGACACAGATACGCAGTATTTT. The encoded protein is CASSAGQGDTDTQYF.